These T cell receptor beta chains were read from a single sample in a study of T cell clonotyping in hematopoietic cell transplantation. Assay used: immunoSEQ multiplex PCR; TCRdb lists only in-frame clones, some missing. This sample has about 19,000 clones, with roughly 80% found just once. This specimen was peripheral blood mononuclear cells, taken before stem cell transplant. The receptors stem from a man aged 55-75 years with acute myeloid leukemia. Some clones in this sample may be carry-over from other donors' samples. Both conserved end residues are part of each CDR3. Each record gives: clone size, D gene, CDR3 length, V gene, J gene, CDR3 protein, CDR3 DNA. D genes are given only for firm matches. The size entry is marked missing in some rows and otherwise reads once, few, many or a size class.

size: -; D: -; length: 15; V: TRBV4-2; J: TRBJ2-7; CDR3: CASSQDWRGTYEQYF; DNA: TGTGCCAGCAGCCAAGATTGGCGGGGTACCTACGAGCAGTACTTC
size: -; D: -; length: 15; V: TRBV7-2; J: TRBJ2-2; CDR3: CASSEPGIRGGELFF; DNA: TGTGCCAGCAGCGAACCGGGCATACGGGGCGGGGAGCTGTTTTTT
size: -; D: -; length: 14; V: TRBV4-1; J: TRBJ1-1; CDR3: CASSHRDENTEAFF; DNA: TGCGCCAGCAGCCACCGGGACGAGAACACTGAAGCTTTCTTT
size: -; D: -; length: 13; V: TRBV29-1; J: TRBJ2-7; CDR3: CSVEEGSSYEQYF; DNA: TGCAGCGTTGAAGAGGGCAGCTCCTACGAGCAGTACTTC
size: -; D: TRBD2; length: 14; V: TRBV6-1; J: TRBJ2-7; CDR3: CASTEGRGTYEQYF; DNA: TGTGCCAGCACTGAAGGGCGGGGGACCTACGAGCAGTACTTC
size: -; D: -; length: 15; V: TRBV6-1; J: TRBJ1-5; CDR3: CASRQDRISNQPQHF; DNA: TGTGCCAGCAGACAAGACAGGATTAGCAATCAGCCCCAGCATTTT
size: -; D: TRBD1; length: 16; V: TRBV9; J: TRBJ2-3; CDR3: CASSAGTGLSTDTQYF; DNA: TGTGCCAGCAGCGCCGGGACAGGGCTTAGCACAGATACGCAGTATTTT
size: -; D: TRBD1; length: 16; V: TRBV5-1; J: TRBJ1-1; CDR3: CASSSGQGDMNTEAFF; DNA: TGCGCCAGCAGCTCGGGACAGGGGGATATGAACACTGAAGCTTTCTTT
size: few; D: TRBD2; length: 22; V: TRBV12-5; J: TRBJ2-7; CDR3: CASGFVSSGGTLYSRPHYEQYF; DNA: TGTGCTAGTGGTTTCGTCAGTAGCGGGGGGACGCTCTATAGCCGGCCCCACTACGAGCAGTACTTC
size: -; D: TRBD2; length: 16; V: TRBV5-1; J: TRBJ2-5; CDR3: CASSLALAGALETQYF; DNA: TGCGCCAGCAGCTTGGCCTTAGCGGGGGCGCTGGAGACCCAGTACTTC
size: -; D: -; length: 15; V: TRBV9; J: TRBJ1-1; CDR3: CASSAGAGKNTEAFF; DNA: TGTGCCAGCAGCGCGGGCGCGGGGAAGAACACTGAAGCTTTCTTT
size: -; D: -; length: 14; V: TRBV28; J: TRBJ2-3; CDR3: CASSGLRVTDTQYF; DNA: TGTGCCAGCAGTGGACTAAGAGTCACAGATACGCAGTATTTT
size: -; D: TRBD2; length: 18; V: TRBV5-6; J: TRBJ2-1; CDR3: CASSLNGALAGDQNEQFF; DNA: TGTGCCAGCAGCTTGAATGGAGCACTAGCGGGAGATCAGAATGAGCAGTTCTTC
size: few; D: TRBD2; length: 18; V: TRBV4-2; J: TRBJ2-2; CDR3: CASSQEGEGSPVAGELFF; DNA: TGTGCCAGCAGCCAAGAGGGGGAGGGCAGCCCAGTAGCCGGGGAGCTGTTTTTT
size: -; D: TRBD1; length: 15; V: TRBV5-1; J: TRBJ1-4; CDR3: CASSKGQGAGEKLFF; DNA: TGCGCCAGCAGCAAAGGACAGGGGGCGGGAGAAAAACTGTTTTTT
size: few; D: -; length: 17; V: TRBV11-2; J: TRBJ1-2; CDR3: CASSPGYGTGWDYGYTF; DNA: TGTGCCAGCAGCCCGGGTTACGGCACAGGGTGGGACTATGGCTACACCTTC
size: once; D: -; length: 15; V: TRBV27; J: TRBJ1-4; CDR3: CASRKGLATNEKLFF; DNA: TGTGCCAGCCGGAAAGGGCTTGCAACTAATGAAAAACTGTTTTTT
size: -; D: TRBD1; length: 15; V: TRBV19; J: TRBJ2-7; CDR3: CASSIGTGGYYEQYF; DNA: TGTGCCAGTAGTATAGGGACAGGAGGTTACTACGAGCAGTACTTC
size: -; D: TRBD1; length: 16; V: TRBV5-4; J: TRBJ2-5; CDR3: CASSLVGQGLGETQYF; DNA: TGTGCCAGCAGCTTGGTGGGACAGGGGTTAGGAGAGACCCAGTACTTC
size: -; D: TRBD1; length: 14; V: TRBV27; J: TRBJ1-1; CDR3: CASSSGTGITEAFF; DNA: TGTGCCAGCAGTTCCGGGACAGGGATCACTGAAGCTTTCTTT
size: -; D: -; length: 14; V: TRBV5-6; J: TRBJ1-2; CDR3: CASSLVRTNYGYTF; DNA: TGTGCCAGCAGCTTGGTCCGGACCAACTATGGCTACACCTTC
size: -; D: -; length: 14; V: TRBV7-2; J: TRBJ2-7; CDR3: CASSLQGSSYEQYF; DNA: TGTGCCAGCAGCTTACAGGGGAGCTCCTACGAGCAGTACTTC
size: -; D: -; length: 17; V: TRBV5-1; J: TRBJ1-4; CDR3: CASSLGGLAATNEKLFF; DNA: TGCGCCAGCAGCTTGGGAGGGCTTGCCGCAACTAATGAAAAACTGTTTTTT
size: -; D: -; length: 14; V: TRBV7-2; J: TRBJ1-1; CDR3: CASSLAYKNTEAFF; DNA: TGTGCCAGCAGCTTAGCGTACAAGAACACTGAAGCTTTCTTT